This entry lists 32 T cell receptor beta chains sequenced from one sample in a study of blood T cell repertoires in COVID-19. Profiling relied on immunoSEQ multiplex PCR, and the TCRdb table lists in-frame clones only, not all of them. The sample records about 140,000 clones, roughly 86% being singletons. The material sequenced was peripheral blood. The receptors derive from a human donor in a cohort sampled during active COVID-19.

This clone has just one count. V gene TRBV5-6 combines with J gene TRBJ1-5; 8 bases line up with TRBD1. The length of the CDR3 is 17 residues. Germline V gene data show CDR1 as SGHDT and CDR2 as YYEEEE. J gave up 2 bases and V 2 bases, and 9 bases lay outside the gene matches. For the CDR3, the DNA is TGTGCCAGCAGCTTACGGCAGGGGGCAGTTGGCAATCAGCCCCAGCATTTT. Protein sequence: CASSLRQGAVGNQPQHF.

J is TRBJ1-6 and V is TRBV18, with 7 bases aligning to TRBD1. The V gene end was trimmed by 1 base and the J gene end by 6 bases; junction bases not matched to a gene: 6. The germline gives CDR1 KGHSH, CDR2 LQKENI. The CDR3 covers 16 residues. CDR3 region: CASSPQDRHANSPLHF. The CDR3 nucleotides read TGTGCCAGCTCACCACAGGACAGGCATGCTAATTCACCCCTCCACTTT.

The CDR3: CASRRGGVYEQYF. CDR3 DNA sequence: TGTGCCAGCCGGCGGGGGGGAGTATACGAGCAGTACTTC. V usage is TRBV12-3 or TRBV12-4 and J usage is TRBJ2-7; 9 bases match TRBD2. The CDR3 is made up of 13 amino acids. With V trimmed by 8 bases and J by 4 bases, 6 bases remained unmatched.

The CDR3 sequence is CASSYEGALYGYTF. The CDR3, as DNA: TGTGCCAGCAGTTACGAGGGGGCCCTCTATGGCTACACCTTC. This chain joins TRBV6-6 and TRBJ1-2; 7 bases fit TRBD1. The CDR3 length is 14 residues. V gave up 2 bases and J gave up 4 bases; unmatched junction bases: 4. CDR1 and CDR2 from the germline V gene are MNHNY and SVGAGI (reference sequence).

The rearrangement links TRBV10-2 to TRBJ2-1, with TRBD1 matching over 9 bases. J gave up 6 bases and V 2 bases, and 11 bases lay outside the gene matches. The CDR3 spans 17 residues. Germline values: CDR1 WSHSY, CDR2 SAAADI. CDR3 residues: CASSERGQGGKANEQFF. The DNA of the CDR3 is TGCGCCAGCAGTGAGAGGGGACAGGGCGGCAAGGCCAATGAGCAGTTCTTC.

The chain is built from TRBV19 and TRBJ1-2, with a weak D call TRBD1 (5 bases). Germline V gene data show CDR1 as LNHDA and CDR2 as SQIVND (reference sequence). V was clipped by 4 bases and J by 2 bases, with 17 bases between them. The CDR3 contains 16 residues. CDR3 DNA: TGTGCCAGTAGTACCCAATCCGCGGGGGGGAACTATGGCTACACCTTC. Translated: CASSTQSAGGNYGYTF.

The V call is TRBV25-1, the J call TRBJ1-2; tentative D call: TRBD1 (5 bases). Trimming removed 7 bases at V and 3 bases at J, with 18 bases between. Looked up from germline, CDR1 is MGHDK and CDR2 is SYGVNS. This CDR3 comprises 15 residues. CDR3: CASTLREGTDYGYTF. The CDR3 nucleotides read TGTGCCAGCACCCTCAGGGAGGGGACCGACTATGGCTACACCTTC.

This rearrangement joins TRBV4-1 to TRBJ2-3; TRBD2 matches at 9 bases. The CDR3 contains 15 residues. CDR1 is MGHRA, CDR2 YSYEKL, per germline. V shed 3 bases, J shed 3 bases, and the junction held 4 bases outside the gene matches. The CDR3 DNA is TGCGCCAGCAGCCATCTAGGACTAGCGACAGATACGCAGTATTTT. Its protein product is CASSHLGLATDTQYF.

The chain employs TRBV4-2 and TRBJ1-1, with 7 bases matching TRBD1. Germline V lookup: CDR1 LGHNA, CDR2 YNFKEQ. The J segment lost 2 bases and the V segment lost 4 bases, leaving 4 bases of the junction unmatched. The CDR3 extends over 14 amino acids. For the CDR3, the DNA is TGTGCCAGCAGCCGGGACAGTCTTAACACTGAAGCTTTCTTT. Its translation: CASSRDSLNTEAFF.

CDR3 DNA: TGCGCCAGCAGCCAGGACAGAATGGGTACGCAGTATTTT. It codes for CASSQDRMGTQYF. The chain uses TRBV5-1 and TRBJ2-3, with D possibly being TRBD1 (6 bases). This CDR3 region has 13 residues. Trimming left V 4 bases short and J 8 bases short, with 14 bases between. Germline V lookup: CDR1 SGHRS, CDR2 YFSETQ.

This clone is a singleton in its sample. V gene TRBV7-9 combines with J gene TRBJ1-2; 9 bases align to TRBD1. Unmatched junction bases numbered 9, after V lost 5 bases and J lost 5 bases. The CDR3 consists of 15 residues. Germline V lookup: CDR1 SEHNR, CDR2 FQNEAQ (reference sequence). The CDR3 DNA follows: TGTGCCAGCAGCGAACAGGGGGCGCAAGGGTATGGCTACACCTTC. This encodes CASSEQGAQGYGYTF.

CDR3 sequence (DNA): TGTGCCAGCAGCCGCGTGGGAGGGATTAACACCGGGGAGCTGTTTTTT. Protein: CASSRVGGINTGELFF. This chain joins TRBV7-6 and TRBJ2-2; 7 positions agree with TRBD2. The CDR3 extends over 16 amino acids. V was pared by 5 bases and J by 2 bases, with 8 bases of the junction left unmatched. Germline loops: CDR1 SGHVS, CDR2 FNYEAQ.

The V gene is TRBV2, the J gene TRBJ1-2, with 9 bases matching TRBD1. Germline V gene sequence: CDR1 SNHLY, CDR2 FYNNEI. CDR3 length: 14 residues. With V trimmed by 7 bases and J by 6 bases, 9 bases remained unmatched. The CDR3 reads CASNRGQGTDGYTF. The CDR3 bases are TGTGCCAGCAACAGGGGACAGGGTACCGATGGCTACACCTTC.

The chain joins TRBV20-1 to TRBJ2-3; D uncertain. Trimming removed 3 bases at V and 7 bases at J, with 5 bases between. The CDR3 has 10 residues. CDR1 DFQATT and CDR2 SNEGSKA come from the germline V gene (reference sequence). For the CDR3, the DNA is TGCAGTGCTAGTCAGTATACGCAGTATTTT. It translates to CSASQYTQYF.

This chain links TRBV5-4 with TRBJ2-3; 8 positions agree with TRBD2. This CDR3 contains 14 residues. Germline-derived CDR1 and CDR2 are SGHNT and YYREEE (reference sequence). The V and J ends lost 7 bases and 1 base, in that order; junction bases with no gene match: 5. CDR3 sequence (DNA): TGTGCCAGCGAACCGACTAGCGGCACAGATACGCAGTATTTT. Translating it yields CASEPTSGTDTQYF. Filled out from reference TRBV5-4 and TRBJ2-3, the complete variable domain reads ETGVTQSPTHLIKTRGQQVTLRCSSQSGHNTVSWYQQALGQGPQFIFQYYREEENGRGNFPPRFSGLQFPNYSSELNVNALELDDSALYLCASEPTSGTDTQYFGPGTRLTVL.

V gene TRBV19 combines with J gene TRBJ1-5; 11 bases fit TRBD1. Germline-derived CDR1 and CDR2 are LNHDA and SQIVND (reference sequence). V lost 3 bases, J lost 6 bases, and 4 bases stayed unmatched. The CDR3 covers 15 residues. The DNA of the CDR3 is TGTGCCAGTAGTATCGGGACAGGGGGTCGTCAGCCCCAGCATTTT. This translates into CASSIGTGGRQPQHF.

The gene calls are TRBV7-2 and TRBJ2-5, with 7 positions matching TRBD2. The CDR3 is 14 amino acids. The V gene's germline CDR1 is SGHTA and CDR2 FQGNSA. V lost 1 base to trimming and J lost 4 bases; unmatched junction nucleotides: 3. CDR3 sequence reads: CASSLGAGAETQYF. CDR3 bases: TGTGCCAGCAGCTTAGGGGCGGGAGCAGAGACCCAGTACTTC.

The chain recombines TRBV28 with TRBJ1-2; D is unresolved. Trimming pared 8 bases from V and 3 bases from J, leaving 7 bases between. Germline CDR1 and CDR2: MDHEN and SYDVKM. The CDR3 runs 11 residues. Here the CDR3 DNA reads TGTGCCAGCGCCCAGGACTATGGCTACACCTTC. As protein: CASAQDYGYTF.

The rearrangement joins TRBV28 to TRBJ1-6, with D tentatively TRBD1 (5 bases). The CDR3 loop spans 11 amino acids. Germline-derived CDR1 and CDR2 are MDHEN and SYDVKM. V dropped 7 bases and J dropped 9 bases, with 7 bases sitting between them. The CDR3 region has the DNA TGTGCCAGCAACGGGGGTTCACCCCTCCACTTT. This sequence encodes CASNGGSPLHF.

The chain is built from TRBV27 and TRBJ1-3; D gene uncertain. The germline gives CDR1 MNHEY, CDR2 SMNVEV (reference sequence). V was trimmed by 5 bases and J by 3 bases, leaving 17 bases between them. The CDR3 sequence is 16 residues long. The CDR3 is CASSPLAGAGGNTIYF. In nucleotides, the CDR3 is TGTGCCAGCAGTCCCCTGGCAGGAGCGGGTGGAAACACCATATATTTT.

V is TRBV20-1 and J is TRBJ2-3; D is possibly TRBD1 (6 bases). V was cut by 3 bases and J by 6 bases, with 7 bases left in between. Germline assignment: CDR1 DFQATT and CDR2 SNEGSKA (reference sequence). The CDR3 covers 11 residues. The CDR3 nucleotides read TGCAGTGCTAGGAGGGGGGATACGCAGTATTTT. The encoded protein is CSARRGDTQYF.

The V gene is TRBV12-5, the J gene TRBJ2-5, with 8 bases matching TRBD2. In germline, CDR1 is LGHNT, CDR2 FRNRAP. The CDR3 totals 13 residues. Here the CDR3 reads CANSYASGETQYF. The CDR3 DNA follows: TGTGCCAACAGTTACGCTAGCGGGGAGACCCAGTACTTC.

The chain uses TRBV5-1 and TRBJ1-4; maybe TRBD1 (6 bases). The CDR3 has 14 amino acids. Germline V CDR1 and CDR2: SGHRS, YFSETQ. Trimming pared 4 bases from V and 8 bases from J, leaving 15 bases between. Here the CDR3 reads CASSGTGLEEKLFF. The CDR3 coding sequence is TGCGCCAGCAGCGGAACAGGGCTGGAGGAAAAACTGTTTTTT.

V and J are TRBV27 and TRBJ1-2, with a tentative D call TRBD1 (6 bases). This CDR3 has 13 amino acids. Trimming took 2 bases from V and 6 from J, leaving 10 bases between them. Germline values: CDR1 MNHEY, CDR2 SMNVEV (reference sequence). The CDR3 region is CASSLRGFNGYTF. DNA for the CDR3: TGTGCCAGCAGTTTAAGGGGGTTCAATGGCTACACCTTC.

This chain joins TRBV9 and TRBJ2-7; 15 nucleotides align to TRBD2. The CDR3 sequence is 17 residues long. The V gene's germline CDR1 is SGDLS and CDR2 YYNGEE. V dropped 3 bases and J dropped 2; count of bases not matched to a gene: 6. The CDR3 here is CASSAGTSGGLPYEQYF. Written as DNA, the CDR3 is TGTGCCAGCAGCGCGGGGACTAGCGGGGGGCTTCCCTACGAGCAGTACTTC.

This clone appeared a few times. V usage is TRBV15 and J usage is TRBJ2-3; a weak D match, TRBD1 (6 bases). V dropped 0 bases and J dropped 6 bases, with 13 bases sitting between them. The V gene's germline CDR1 is LNHNV and CDR2 YYDKDF (reference sequence). The CDR3 is made up of 15 amino acids. DNA for the CDR3: TGTGCCACCAGCAGAGATGACCCGCAGGGGGATACGCAGTATTTT. As protein: CATSRDDPQGDTQYF.

The chain couples TRBV11-3 to TRBJ1-1; 11 nucleotides line up with TRBD1. The CDR3 is 13 amino acids. Trimming cost V 5 bases and J 4 bases; bases outside gene matches: 0. Germline assignment: CDR1 SGHNT and CDR2 YENEEA. The CDR3 nucleotides are TGTGCCAGCAGCGGGACAGGGGGCACTGAAGCTTTCTTT. It yields the protein CASSGTGGTEAFF.

The rearrangement joins TRBV7-9 to TRBJ2-3, with 9 bases lining up with TRBD2. This CDR3 contains 17 residues. Germline assignment: CDR1 SEHNR and CDR2 FQNEAQ (reference sequence). V was clipped by 0 bases and J by 4 bases; unmatched bases: 8. The CDR3 DNA reads TGTGCCAGCAGCTTAGCGTTTGATAGCGGGAGTTCAGATACGCAGTATTTT. It encodes CASSLAFDSGSSDTQYF.

This chain links TRBV28 with TRBJ2-6, with D unclear. The CDR3 extends over 13 amino acids. CDR1 and CDR2 (germline): MDHEN, SYDVKM. The ends were cut back, 7 bases at V and 4 bases at J, with 8 bases in the middle. The CDR3 spells CASTPGGANVLTF. The DNA for the CDR3 is TGTGCCAGCACCCCTGGCGGGGCCAACGTCCTGACTTTC.

The chain couples TRBV6-1 to TRBJ1-2; a possible D gene is TRBD1 (5 bases). Trimming took 0 bases from V and 4 from J, leaving 15 bases between them. The CDR3 length is 16 residues. Per germline, CDR1 MNHNS and CDR2 SASEGT. CDR3 loop: CASSEAPPPGIYGYTF. The DNA for the CDR3 is TGTGCCAGCAGTGAAGCGCCCCCACCAGGGATCTATGGCTACACCTTC.

CDR3 amino acids: CASSQDRSGGAVYEQYF. The CDR3 DNA follows: TGCGCCAGCAGCCAAGACCGGAGCGGGGGGGCTGTTTACGAGCAGTACTTC. The V call is TRBV4-1, the J call TRBJ2-7; 10 bases map to TRBD2. The V and J ends lost 0 bases and 4 bases, in that order; junction bases with no gene match: 9. The CDR3 totals 17 residues. The germline V gene has CDR1 MGHRA and CDR2 YSYEKL.

The chain couples TRBV4-2 to TRBJ2-3, with 12 positions matching TRBD2. CDR1 is LGHNA and CDR2 is YNFKEQ in the germline V gene. The CDR3 contains 18 residues. With 1 base clipped from V and 5 bases from J, the junction kept 10 bases outside the gene matches. The CDR3 coding sequence is TGTGCCAGCAGCCAAGCCCTAGCGGGGGGGACTGCACAAGATACGCAGTATTTT. Translating it yields CASSQALAGGTAQDTQYF.